This TCR beta chain was recovered during a study of blood T cell repertoires in COVID-19. About the study: COVID-19 samples from acute and convalescent phases originated in the United States, Italy and Spain. PBMCs, B-cell-depleted T cells, or T cells provided the cDNA or gDNA that made up the material.

In the authors' workflow: Nucleated cell number was recorded as an estimate derived from reference gene primer amplification. The protocol was immunoSEQ multiplex PCR, while the TCRdb copy is restricted to in-frame clones and leaves out a portion. The V and J calls and clone size are taken from that table; D and trimming were inferred from the DNA. The sample holds around 230,000 clones; 85% are singletons and the top ten take 5.1%. The germline V gene encodes CDR1 SEHNR and CDR2 FQNEAQ (reference sequence). V shed 5 bases and J shed 0 bases, with 16 bases lying between them. The CDR3 totals 16 residues. Patients at the Seattle site were enrolled during active infection and followed longitudinally.

The sample taken for sequencing was peripheral blood. This clonotype was sampled from a man aged 45-60 years with COVID-19, enrolled during active disease. The V call is TRBV7-9, the J call TRBJ1-1; D call uncertain. The CDR3 sequence: CASSPQVWRMNTEAFF. CDR3 sequence (DNA): TGTGCCAGCAGCCCACAAGTGTGGAGGATGAACACTGAAGCTTTCTTT.